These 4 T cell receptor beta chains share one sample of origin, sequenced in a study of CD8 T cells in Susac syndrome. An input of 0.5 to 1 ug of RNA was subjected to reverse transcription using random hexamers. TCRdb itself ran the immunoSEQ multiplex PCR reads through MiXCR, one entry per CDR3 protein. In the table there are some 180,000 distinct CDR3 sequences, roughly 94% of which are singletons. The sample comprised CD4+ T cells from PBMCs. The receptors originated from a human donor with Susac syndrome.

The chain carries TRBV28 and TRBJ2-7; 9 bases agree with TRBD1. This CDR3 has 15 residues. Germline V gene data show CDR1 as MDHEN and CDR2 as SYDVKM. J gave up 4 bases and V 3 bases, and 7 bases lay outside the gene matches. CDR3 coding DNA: TGTGCCAGCAGTTTGTCCGGGACAGGGCGATACGAGCAGTACTTC. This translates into CASSLSGTGRYEQYF.

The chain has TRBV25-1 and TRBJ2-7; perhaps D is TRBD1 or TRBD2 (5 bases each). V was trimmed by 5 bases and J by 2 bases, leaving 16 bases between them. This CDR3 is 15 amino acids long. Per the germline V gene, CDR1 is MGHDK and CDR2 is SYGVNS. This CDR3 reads CASSPQGRGAYEQYF. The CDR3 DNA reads TGTGCCAGCAGTCCCCAGGGCCGGGGCGCCTACGAGCAGTACTTC.

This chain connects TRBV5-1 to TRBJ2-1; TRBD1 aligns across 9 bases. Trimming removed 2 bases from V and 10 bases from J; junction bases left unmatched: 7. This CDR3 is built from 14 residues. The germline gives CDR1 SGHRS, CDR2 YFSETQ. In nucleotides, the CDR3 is TGCGCCAGCAGCTTAAGGGACAGGGACGGCGAGCAGTTCTTC. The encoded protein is CASSLRDRDGEQFF.

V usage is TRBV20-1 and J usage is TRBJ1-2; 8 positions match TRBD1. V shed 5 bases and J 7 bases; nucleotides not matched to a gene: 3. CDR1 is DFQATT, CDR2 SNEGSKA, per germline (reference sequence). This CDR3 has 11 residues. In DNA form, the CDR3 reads TGCAGTGCTTGGACAGGGCTTGGCTACACCTTC. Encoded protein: CSAWTGLGYTF.